A selection of T cell receptor beta chains follows, all from one sample in a study of control samples from healthy donors and cancer patients. Profiled with immunoSEQ multiplex PCR; TCRdb holds only in-frame clones, not every one. The sample lists around 120,000 clones; about 94% were seen once. Sequencing input: blood. The receptors here all came from a man aged 25-45 years in good health. Both conserved end residues are part of each CDR3. A D gene is named only where the DNA matches it firmly. Where a row states a size, it is once, few, many or the class of an expanded clone; other rows omit it.

D gene,J gene,V gene,clone size,CDR3 protein,CDR3 DNA
NA,TRBJ2-1,TRBV28,once,CASSFRYATTEQFF,TGTGCCAGCAGTTTTCGGTATGCAACGACTGAGCAGTTCTTC
NA,TRBJ2-5,TRBV24-1,NA,CATSDPSTVETQYF,TGTGCCACCAGTGATCCGTCGACGGTAGAGACCCAGTACTTC
NA,TRBJ2-3,TRBV30,NA,CAWSMGSDTQYF,TGTGCCTGGAGTATGGGTTCGGATACGCAGTATTTT
NA,TRBJ1-6,TRBV28,NA,CASSLLRASGSPLHF,TGTGCCAGCAGTTTGCTCAGGGCGAGTGGTTCACCCCTCCACTTT
TRBD2,TRBJ2-7,TRBV11-2,NA,CASSQGLAGYEQYF,TGTGCCAGCAGCCAGGGACTAGCGGGTTACGAGCAGTACTTC
NA,TRBJ2-1,TRBV4-1,NA,CASSQGTASYNEQFF,TGCGCCAGCAGCCAAGGGACAGCCTCCTACAATGAGCAGTTCTTC
NA,TRBJ2-4,TRBV6-2/TRBV6-3,NA,CASSTPGGMGAKNIQYF,TGTGCCAGCAGTACTCCTGGGGGTATGGGAGCCAAAAACATTCAGTACTTC
TRBD1,TRBJ1-1,TRBV28,NA,CASSLRDRGLNTEAFF,TGTGCCAGCAGTTTACGTGACAGGGGTTTAAACACTGAAGCTTTCTTT
NA,TRBJ1-1,TRBV12-3/TRBV12-4,NA,CASGKVGTEAFF,TGTGCCAGTGGAAAGGTCGGCACTGAAGCTTTCTTT
TRBD1,TRBJ2-2,TRBV7-3,NA,CASSLGTGVGELFF,TGTGCCAGCAGCTTAGGGACAGGGGTCGGGGAGCTGTTTTTT
TRBD1,TRBJ1-3,TRBV10-1,NA,CARRGAGGGGNTIYF,TGCGCCAGGCGGGGTGCAGGGGGTGGAGGAAACACCATATATTTT
TRBD1,TRBJ1-5,TRBV10-1,NA,CASSGDSKSSDSNQPQHF,TGCGCCAGCAGTGGGGACAGCAAATCTTCCGATAGCAATCAGCCCCAGCATTTT
TRBD1,TRBJ1-6,TRBV4-1,NA,CASSQDPGQGAPYNSPLHF,TGCGCCAGCAGCCAAGACCCGGGACAGGGGGCTCCCTATAATTCACCCCTCCACTTT
NA,TRBJ2-1,TRBV2,NA,CASSSSTGRLYNEQFF,TGTGCCAGCAGTTCGAGTACGGGACGGCTATACAATGAGCAGTTCTTC
TRBD1,TRBJ2-1,TRBV7-2,NA,CASSFGQGSYNEQFF,TGTGCCAGCAGCTTCGGACAGGGCTCCTACAATGAGCAGTTCTTC
NA,TRBJ1-6,TRBV5-1,NA,CASSPFGDSPLHF,TGCGCCAGCAGCCCCTTCGGGGATTCACCCCTCCACTTT
TRBD1,TRBJ2-3,TRBV18,NA,CASSATGGGSTDTQYF,TGTGCCAGCTCCGCAACAGGGGGAGGTAGCACAGATACGCAGTATTTT
TRBD1,TRBJ1-2,TRBV27,NA,CASSPQGAVHGYTF,TGTGCCAGCAGTCCACAGGGGGCCGTCCATGGCTACACCTTC
NA,TRBJ1-1,TRBV5-1,NA,CASSIRSGGVLNTEAFF,TGCGCCAGCAGCATCCGGTCGGGGGGCGTTTTGAACACTGAAGCTTTCTTT
NA,TRBJ2-2,TRBV7-9,NA,CASTLPQGQNGELFF,TGTGCCAGCACCCTACCACAGGGCCAGAACGGGGAGCTGTTTTTT
NA,TRBJ1-2,TRBV2,NA,CASMRGGWDYGYTF,TGTGCCAGCATGAGGGGAGGGTGGGACTATGGCTACACCTTC
TRBD2,TRBJ2-1,TRBV19,NA,CASSRAGGPYNEQFF,TGTGCCAGTAGCAGAGCGGGGGGGCCCTACAATGAGCAGTTCTTC
NA,TRBJ1-6,TRBV6-6,NA,CASSHGRNNSPLHF,TGTGCCAGCAGTCACGGACGGAATAATTCACCCCTCCACTTT
NA,TRBJ2-1,TRBV6-5,NA,CASTEGTSLYNEQFF,TGTGCCAGCACCGAGGGGACATCCCTATACAATGAGCAGTTCTTC
NA,TRBJ2-7,TRBV6-2/TRBV6-3,NA,CASSRYPHEQYF,TGTGCCAGCAGCCGCTATCCCCACGAGCAGTACTTC
TRBD1,TRBJ2-7,TRBV27,NA,CASSPRDRGNEQYF,TGTGCCAGCAGTCCACGGGACAGGGGAAACGAGCAGTACTTC
TRBD1,TRBJ2-7,TRBV28,NA,CAGSLHPGQANSYEQYF,TGTGCCGGCAGTTTACACCCCGGACAGGCCAACTCCTACGAGCAGTACTTC
TRBD2,TRBJ2-1,TRBV5-4,NA,CASSNPGLAGSIF,TGTGCCAGCAGCAACCCGGGACTAGCGGGGAGCATCTTC
TRBD1,TRBJ2-2,TRBV6-1,NA,CASSELGTGNTGELFF,TGTGCCAGCAGTGAATTAGGGACAGGGAACACCGGGGAGCTGTTTTTT
NA,TRBJ1-2,TRBV9,NA,CASRGGGGYTF,TGTGCCAGCAGAGGGGGAGGTGGCTACACCTTC
NA,TRBJ2-7,TRBV3-1/TRBV3-2,NA,CASSQATGSSRYEQYF,TGTGCCAGCAGCCAAGCCACAGGCAGTAGTCGCTACGAGCAGTACTTC
NA,TRBJ2-7,TRBV7-2,NA,CASSLLRPPSEQYF,TGTGCCAGCAGCTTACTGCGCCCTCCCTCCGAGCAGTACTTC
NA,TRBJ1-6,TRBV25-1,once,CASSEWGGINSPLHF,TGTGCCAGCAGTGAATGGGGAGGGATTAATTCACCCCTCCACTTT
NA,TRBJ2-1,TRBV9,NA,CASSAHSRGLYNEQFF,TGTGCCAGCAGCGCCCACAGCCGGGGTTTATACAATGAGCAGTTCTTC
NA,TRBJ1-1,TRBV27,NA,CASSPRPGRGTNTEAFF,TGTGCCAGCAGCCCTAGACCGGGACGAGGTACGAACACTGAAGCTTTCTTT
NA,TRBJ2-5,TRBV7-6,NA,CASSLLRAGVYQETQYF,TGTGCCAGCAGCTTACTCCGGGCAGGGGTGTACCAAGAGACCCAGTACTTC
NA,TRBJ1-5,TRBV2,NA,CASSAGVGNQPQHF,TGTGCCAGCTCCGCCGGAGTGGGGAATCAGCCCCAGCATTTT
NA,TRBJ2-7,TRBV4-1,NA,CASSQDVDRPYEQYF,TGCGCCAGCAGCCAAGACGTTGACAGGCCGTACGAGCAGTACTTC
TRBD2,TRBJ2-7,TRBV27,NA,CASSLSLAGTYEQYF,TGTGCCAGCAGTTTATCCCTAGCGGGGACCTACGAGCAGTACTTC
NA,TRBJ2-3,TRBV24-1,NA,CATSDSGRQDTQYF,TGTGCCACCAGTGATTCGGGACGACAAGATACGCAGTATTTT
TRBD2,TRBJ2-2,TRBV4-2,few,CASSPLAGGPWTGELFF,TGTGCCAGCAGCCCCCTAGCGGGGGGGCCTTGGACCGGGGAGCTGTTTTTT
NA,TRBJ1-1,TRBV7-2,NA,CASSFQGTEAFF,TGTGCCAGCAGCTTCCAGGGGACTGAAGCTTTCTTT
TRBD1,TRBJ2-1,TRBV7-8,NA,CASSLSGTGGDEQFF,TGTGCCAGCAGCTTATCCGGGACAGGGGGCGATGAGCAGTTCTTC
NA,TRBJ2-2,TRBV19,NA,CASSPWTGAGELFF,TGTGCCAGTAGTCCCTGGACTGGCGCCGGGGAGCTGTTTTTT
NA,TRBJ1-5,TRBV5-4,NA,CASSFGNQPQHF,TGTGCCAGCAGCTTCGGCAATCAGCCCCAGCATTTT
NA,TRBJ2-1,TRBV19,large,CASNYVAGPYNEQFF,TGTGCCAGTAACTATGTGGCGGGGCCATACAATGAGCAGTTCTTC
TRBD1,TRBJ2-1,TRBV14,NA,CASSQLSGTVNEQFF,TGTGCCAGCAGCCAATTGTCCGGGACAGTTAATGAGCAGTTCTTC
TRBD1,TRBJ2-2,TRBV9,NA,CASSPTGQVNTGELFF,TGTGCCAGCAGCCCGACGGGACAGGTTAACACCGGGGAGCTGTTTTTT
NA,TRBJ2-7,TRBV6-2/TRBV6-3,NA,CASSPAAAYFKQYF,TGTGCCAGCAGTCCCGCGGCAGCCTACTTCAAGCAGTACTTC
NA,TRBJ1-4,TRBV3-1/TRBV3-2,NA,CASSLRTQGANEKLFF,TGTGCCAGCAGCCTACGTACTCAGGGAGCTAATGAAAAACTGTTTTTT